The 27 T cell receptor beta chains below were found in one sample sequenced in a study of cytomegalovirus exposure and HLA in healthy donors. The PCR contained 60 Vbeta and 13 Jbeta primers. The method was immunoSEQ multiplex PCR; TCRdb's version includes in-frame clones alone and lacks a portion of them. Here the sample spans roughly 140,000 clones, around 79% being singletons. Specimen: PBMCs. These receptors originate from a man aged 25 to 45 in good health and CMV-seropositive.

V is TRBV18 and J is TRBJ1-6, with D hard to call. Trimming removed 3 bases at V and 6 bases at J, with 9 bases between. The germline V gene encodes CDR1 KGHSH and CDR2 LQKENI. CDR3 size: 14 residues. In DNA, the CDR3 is TGTGCCAGCTCACCGAGCCAGGCTAATTCACCCCTCCACTTT. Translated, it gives CASSPSQANSPLHF.

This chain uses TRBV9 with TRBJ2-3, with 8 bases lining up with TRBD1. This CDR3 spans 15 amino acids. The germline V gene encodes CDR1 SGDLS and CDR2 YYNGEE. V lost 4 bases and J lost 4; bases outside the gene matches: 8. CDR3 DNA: TGTGCCAGCAGCTCCTCAGGGGGCTTCGCAGATACGCAGTATTTT. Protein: CASSSSGGFADTQYF. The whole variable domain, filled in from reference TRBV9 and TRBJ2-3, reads DSGVTQTPKHLITATGQRVTLRCSPRSGDLSVYWYQQSLDQGLQFLIQYYNGEERAKGNILERFSAQQFPDLHSELNLSSLELGDSALYFCASSSSGGFADTQYFGPGTRLTVL.

The CDR3 DNA follows: TGTGCCTGGCAACAATCCGGGACAGGGAGGTATGGCTACACCTTC. Its translation: CAWQQSGTGRYGYTF. The chain carries TRBV30 and TRBJ1-2, with 9 bases identical to TRBD1. Germline values: CDR1 GTSNPN, CDR2 SVGIG (reference sequence). The V and J ends lost 5 bases and 5 bases, in that order; junction bases with no gene match: 12. The CDR3 loop spans 15 amino acids.

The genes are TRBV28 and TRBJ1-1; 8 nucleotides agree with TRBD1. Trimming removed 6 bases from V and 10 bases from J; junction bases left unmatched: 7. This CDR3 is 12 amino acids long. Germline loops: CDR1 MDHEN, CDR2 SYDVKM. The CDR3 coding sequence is TGTGCCAGCAGCCGAAGACAGGGGATAGCTTTCTTT. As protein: CASSRRQGIAFF.

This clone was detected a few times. For the CDR3, the DNA is TGTGCCAGCAGTTACTACACGGAGAACCAAGAGACCCAGTACTTC. Translated: CASSYYTENQETQYF. The V call is TRBV6-5, the J call TRBJ2-5; D call uncertain. The CDR3 has 15 amino acids. Trimming stripped 1 base from V and 0 bases from J, with 9 bases between. Germline-derived CDR1 and CDR2 are MNHEY and SVGAGI.

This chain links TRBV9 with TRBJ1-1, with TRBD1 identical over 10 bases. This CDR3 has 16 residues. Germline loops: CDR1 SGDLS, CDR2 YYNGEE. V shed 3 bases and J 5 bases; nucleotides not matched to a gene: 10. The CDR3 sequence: CASSAYPGQGHTEAFF. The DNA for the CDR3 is TGTGCCAGCAGCGCATACCCGGGACAGGGGCATACTGAAGCTTTCTTT.

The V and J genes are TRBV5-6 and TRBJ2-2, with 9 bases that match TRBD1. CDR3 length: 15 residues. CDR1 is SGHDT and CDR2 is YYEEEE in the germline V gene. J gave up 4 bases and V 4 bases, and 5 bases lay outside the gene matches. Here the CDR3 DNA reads TGTGCCAGCAGCCCTCGGACAGGGGCCACCGGGGAGCTGTTTTTT. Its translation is CASSPRTGATGELFF.

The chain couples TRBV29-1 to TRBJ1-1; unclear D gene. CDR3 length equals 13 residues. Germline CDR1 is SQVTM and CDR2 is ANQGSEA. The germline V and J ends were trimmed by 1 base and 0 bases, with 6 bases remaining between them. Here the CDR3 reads CSVEGRMNTEAFF. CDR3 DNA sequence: TGCAGCGTTGAAGGCAGAATGAACACTGAAGCTTTCTTT.

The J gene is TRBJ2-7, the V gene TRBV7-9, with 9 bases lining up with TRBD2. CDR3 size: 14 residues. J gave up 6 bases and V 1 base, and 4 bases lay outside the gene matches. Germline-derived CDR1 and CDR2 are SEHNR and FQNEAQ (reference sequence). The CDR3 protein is CASSLGGAGGEQYF. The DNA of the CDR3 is TGTGCCAGCAGCTTAGGTGGAGCGGGAGGCGAGCAGTACTTC.

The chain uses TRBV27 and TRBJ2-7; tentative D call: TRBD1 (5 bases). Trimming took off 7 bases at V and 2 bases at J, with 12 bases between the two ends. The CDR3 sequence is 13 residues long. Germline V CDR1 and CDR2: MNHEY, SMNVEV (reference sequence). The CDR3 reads CASIGQGTYEQYF. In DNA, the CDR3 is TGTGCCAGCATAGGGCAGGGAACCTACGAGCAGTACTTC.

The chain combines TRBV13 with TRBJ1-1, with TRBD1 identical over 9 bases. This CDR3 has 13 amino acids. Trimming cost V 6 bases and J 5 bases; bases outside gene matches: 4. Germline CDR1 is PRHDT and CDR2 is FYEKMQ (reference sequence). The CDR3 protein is CASRYDRGTEAFF. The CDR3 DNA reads TGTGCCAGCAGATATGACAGGGGGACTGAAGCTTTCTTT.

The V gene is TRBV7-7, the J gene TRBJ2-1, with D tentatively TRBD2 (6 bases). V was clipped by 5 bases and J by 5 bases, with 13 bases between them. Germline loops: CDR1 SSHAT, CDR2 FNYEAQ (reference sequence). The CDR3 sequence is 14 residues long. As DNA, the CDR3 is TGTGCCAGCAGCGAATACTGGGGGGACAATGAGCAGTTCTTC. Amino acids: CASSEYWGDNEQFF.

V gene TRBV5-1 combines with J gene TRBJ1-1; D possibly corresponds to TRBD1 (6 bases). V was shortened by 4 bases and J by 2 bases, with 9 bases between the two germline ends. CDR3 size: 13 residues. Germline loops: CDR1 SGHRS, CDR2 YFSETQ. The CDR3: CASSTGINTEAFF. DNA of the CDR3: TGCGCCAGCAGCACAGGGATCAACACTGAAGCTTTCTTT.

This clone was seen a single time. The CDR3 region is CASSQGGGAGGPMDEQFF. The CDR3 DNA sequence: TGCGCCAGCAGCCAAGGAGGGGGCGCGGGAGGGCCGATGGATGAGCAGTTCTTC. This chain connects TRBV4-1 to TRBJ2-1, with 9 nucleotides matching TRBD2. V lost 1 base, J lost 8 bases, and 15 bases stayed unmatched. CDR1 is MGHRA and CDR2 is YSYEKL in the germline V gene. The length of the CDR3 is 18 residues.

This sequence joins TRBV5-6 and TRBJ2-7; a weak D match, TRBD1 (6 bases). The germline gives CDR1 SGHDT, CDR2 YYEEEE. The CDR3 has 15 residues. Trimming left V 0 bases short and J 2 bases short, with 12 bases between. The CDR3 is CASSLALGTPYEQYF. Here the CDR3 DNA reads TGTGCCAGCAGCTTGGCGCTCGGGACACCCTACGAGCAGTACTTC.

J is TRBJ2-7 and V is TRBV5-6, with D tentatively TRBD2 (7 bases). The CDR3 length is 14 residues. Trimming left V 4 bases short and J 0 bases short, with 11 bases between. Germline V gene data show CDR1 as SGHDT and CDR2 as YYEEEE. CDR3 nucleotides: TGTGCCAGCAGCGAGGGGGACTACTCCTACGAGCAGTACTTC. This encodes CASSEGDYSYEQYF.

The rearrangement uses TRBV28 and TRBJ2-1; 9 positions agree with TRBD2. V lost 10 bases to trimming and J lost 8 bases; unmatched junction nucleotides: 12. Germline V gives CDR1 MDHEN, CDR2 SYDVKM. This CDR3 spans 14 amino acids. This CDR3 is CAITPASGVDEQFF. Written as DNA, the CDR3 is TGTGCCATCACCCCGGCTAGCGGGGTGGATGAGCAGTTCTTC.

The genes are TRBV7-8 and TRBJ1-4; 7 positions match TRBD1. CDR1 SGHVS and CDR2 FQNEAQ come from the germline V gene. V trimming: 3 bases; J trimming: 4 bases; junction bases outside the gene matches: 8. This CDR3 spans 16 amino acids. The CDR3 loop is CASSFRQGPINEKLFF. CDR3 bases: TGTGCCAGCAGCTTTCGACAGGGCCCCATTAATGAAAAACTGTTTTTT.

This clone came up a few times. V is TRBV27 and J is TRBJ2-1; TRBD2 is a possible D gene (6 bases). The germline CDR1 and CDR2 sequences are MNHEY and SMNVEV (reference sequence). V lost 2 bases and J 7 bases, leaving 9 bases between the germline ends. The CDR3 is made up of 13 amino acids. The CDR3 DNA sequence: TGTGCCAGCAGTTTACAGAGCGGGAATGAGCAGTTCTTC. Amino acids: CASSLQSGNEQFF.

Here the CDR3 DNA reads TGTGCCAGCAGGGCCAGGCTGCGGGAGTTTTCCCAAGAGACCCAGTACTTC. Translated: CASRARLREFSQETQYF. This chain uses TRBV2 with TRBJ2-5; 7 bases are a match to TRBD2. The CDR3 runs to 17 residues. The V gene end was trimmed by 6 bases and the J gene end by 1 base; junction bases not matched to a gene: 14. CDR1 and CDR2 (germline): SNHLY, FYNNEI.

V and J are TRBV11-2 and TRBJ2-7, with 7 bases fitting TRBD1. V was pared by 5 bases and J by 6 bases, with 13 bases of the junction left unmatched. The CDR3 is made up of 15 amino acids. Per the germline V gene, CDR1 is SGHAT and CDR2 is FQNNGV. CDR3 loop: CASSPWDRSASEQYF. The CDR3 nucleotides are TGTGCCAGCAGCCCCTGGGACAGATCGGCGTCCGAGCAGTACTTC.

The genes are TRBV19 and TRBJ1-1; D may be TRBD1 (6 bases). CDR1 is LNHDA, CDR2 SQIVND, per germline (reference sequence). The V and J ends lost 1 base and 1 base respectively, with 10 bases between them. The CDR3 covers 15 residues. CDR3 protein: CASSIATGANTEAFF. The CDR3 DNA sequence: TGTGCCAGTAGTATAGCGACAGGAGCGAACACTGAAGCTTTCTTT.

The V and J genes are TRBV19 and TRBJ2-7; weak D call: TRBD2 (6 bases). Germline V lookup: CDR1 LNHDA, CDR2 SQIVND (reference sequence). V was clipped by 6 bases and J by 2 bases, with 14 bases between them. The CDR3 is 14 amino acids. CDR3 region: CASSTGSNPYEQYF. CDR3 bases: TGTGCCAGTAGCACCGGGAGTAACCCCTACGAGCAGTACTTC.

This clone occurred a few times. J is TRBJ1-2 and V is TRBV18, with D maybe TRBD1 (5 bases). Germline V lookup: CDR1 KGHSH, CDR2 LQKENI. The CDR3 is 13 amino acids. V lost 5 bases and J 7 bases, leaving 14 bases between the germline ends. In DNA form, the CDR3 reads TGTGCCAGCTCATCGGACATTTTAGCTGGCTACACCTTC. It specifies CASSSDILAGYTF.

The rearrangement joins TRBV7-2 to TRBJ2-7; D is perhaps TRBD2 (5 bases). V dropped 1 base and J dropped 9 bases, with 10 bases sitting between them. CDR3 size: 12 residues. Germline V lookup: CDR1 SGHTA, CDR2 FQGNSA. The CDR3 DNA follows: TGTGCCAGCAGCTTAGATCTAGGAGGGCAGTACTTC. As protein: CASSLDLGGQYF.

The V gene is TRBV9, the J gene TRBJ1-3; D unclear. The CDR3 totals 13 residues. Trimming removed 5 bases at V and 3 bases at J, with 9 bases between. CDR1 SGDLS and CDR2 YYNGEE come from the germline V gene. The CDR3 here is CASRRGVGNTIYF. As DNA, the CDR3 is TGTGCCAGCAGACGCGGGGTTGGAAACACCATATATTTT.

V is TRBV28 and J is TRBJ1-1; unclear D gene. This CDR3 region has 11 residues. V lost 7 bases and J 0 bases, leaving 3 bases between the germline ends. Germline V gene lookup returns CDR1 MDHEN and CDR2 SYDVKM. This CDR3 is CASTVNTEAFF. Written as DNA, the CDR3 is TGTGCCAGCACCGTGAACACTGAAGCTTTCTTT.